The next 28 T cell receptor beta chains were all read from a single sample in a study of Graves' ophthalmopathy and Graves' hyperthyroidism. The authors amplified TCR beta CDR3 regions, and they did so from RNA transcripts for repertoire sequencing. The library came from an HTBI-primed first-round RT-PCR and a second-round multiplex PCR. TCRdb reanalysed the multiplex PCR reads using MiXCR and keeps one entry per CDR3 protein. The sample includes 1 million to 1.3 million distinct CDR3 sequences, 35% to 40% of them seen just once. The specimen sequenced was peripheral blood or thyroid tissue (not recorded which). All receptors come from an adult man with Graves' hyperthyroidism.

In regard to this clonotype: A read error may explain this, as a much larger clone is one base away. Here the CDR3 DNA reads TGTGCCAGCAGCTTCAGGGGTTCTGACGCTGAAGCTTTCTTT. It translates to CASSFRGSDAEAFF. V gene TRBV5-1 combines with J gene TRBJ1-1; D is perhaps TRBD1 (6 bases). The CDR3 is 14 amino acids. Germline V gene sequence: CDR1 SGHRS, CDR2 YFSETQ.

The V gene is TRBV24-1, the J gene TRBJ2-5, with a possible D match to TRBD1 (5 bases). Per the germline V gene, CDR1 is KGHDR and CDR2 is SFDVKD. This CDR3 is 18 amino acids long. The V and J ends lost 1 base and 5 bases respectively, with 22 bases between them. CDR3 DNA: TGTGCCACCAGTGATTTACGAGACAGCATAAACGGGTTGGAGACCCAGTACTTC. Its translation is CATSDLRDSINGLETQYF.

There are many counts of this clonotype. The chain uses TRBV19 and TRBJ1-5, with D uncertain. The CDR3 has 14 residues. Germline CDR1 reads LNHDA; CDR2 reads SQIVND (reference sequence). V lost 1 base, J lost 2 bases, and 6 bases lay in between. CDR3 DNA: TGTGCCAGTAGTATAGGCCTCGGCAATCAGCCCCAGCATTTT. It translates to CASSIGLGNQPQHF.

This clonotype has at least ten counts. This chain links TRBV4-2 with TRBJ1-3; D might be TRBD1 (5 bases). Trimming left V 3 bases short and J 2 bases short, with 11 bases between. The germline V gene has CDR1 LGHNA and CDR2 YNFKEQ. The CDR3 consists of 15 residues. Here the CDR3 reads CASSQDGTAGNTIYF. Written as DNA, the CDR3 is TGTGCCAGCAGCCAGGACGGGACCGCTGGAAACACCATATATTTT.

The V call is TRBV2, the J call TRBJ1-2; D is unclear. CDR1 SNHLY and CDR2 FYNNEI come from the germline V gene. Trimming took 3 bases from V and 4 from J, leaving 18 bases between them. The CDR3 loop spans 16 amino acids. This CDR3 is CASSELEDQPTYGYTF. Written as DNA, the CDR3 is TGTGCCAGCAGTGAGTTGGAAGATCAGCCAACCTATGGCTACACCTTC.

This clonotype was detected only once. The J gene is TRBJ1-2, the V gene TRBV20-1, with unresolved D. Per the germline V gene, CDR1 is DFQATT and CDR2 is SNEGSKA (reference sequence). The germline V and J ends were trimmed by 3 bases and 1 base, with 9 bases remaining between them. The CDR3 length is 13 residues. This chain's CDR3 is CSASRGHNYGYTF. The CDR3 DNA is TGCAGTGCTAGCCGGGGTCATAACTATGGCTACACCTTC.

This clonotype has a handful of counts. V usage is TRBV12-3 or TRBV12-4 and J usage is TRBJ1-3; no definite D call. The CDR3 runs 15 residues. Trimming took 2 bases from V and 0 from J, leaving 8 bases between them. The CDR3 DNA reads as TGTGCCAGCAGTTTAATCTGGGACTCTGGAAACACCATATATTTT. Protein product: CASSLIWDSGNTIYF.

The chain combines TRBV27 with TRBJ1-1, with 8 bases aligning to TRBD1. The CDR3 runs to 14 residues. The junction had 6 bases not matched to a gene; V was cut back by 8 bases and J by 1 base. Looked up from germline, CDR1 is MNHEY and CDR2 is SMNVEV (reference sequence). CDR3: CASAQGQGNTEAFF. The CDR3 DNA is TGTGCCAGCGCCCAAGGACAGGGGAACACTGAAGCTTTCTTT.

This clonotype was picked up many times. The chain carries TRBV7-9 and TRBJ1-5, with 8 bases aligning to TRBD1. The CDR3 is made up of 15 amino acids. Germline lookup yields CDR1 SEHNR and CDR2 FQNEAQ (reference sequence). V was clipped by 4 bases and J by 2 bases; unmatched bases: 4. The CDR3 loop reads CASSSTDRGNQPQHF. DNA for the CDR3: TGTGCCAGCAGCTCGACGGACAGGGGCAATCAGCCCCAGCATTTT. Combining the CDR3 with reference TRBV7-9 and TRBJ1-5 gives the whole variable domain DTGVSQNPRHKITKRGQNVTFRCDPISEHNRLYWYRQTLGQGPEFLTYFQNEAQLEKSRLLSDRFSAERPKGSFSTLEIQRTEQGDSAMYLCASSSTDRGNQPQHFGDGTRLSIL.

This clonotype was recorded at least ten times. This CDR3 is CAISDGPKPETQYF. In DNA form, the CDR3 reads TGTGCCATCAGTGACGGGCCCAAGCCAGAGACCCAGTACTTC. The rearrangement uses TRBV10-3 and TRBJ2-5; D ambiguous. CDR3 length: 14 amino acids. The germline gives CDR1 ENHRY, CDR2 SYGVKD. The ends were cut back, 3 bases at V and 4 bases at J, with 12 bases in the middle.

Here the CDR3 reads CASSSQSGSPKLFF. For the CDR3, the DNA is TGTGCCAGCAGTTCCCAGTCCGGGAGCCCCAAACTGTTTTTT. V and J are TRBV7-2 and TRBJ1-4; D unclear. Germline V gives CDR1 SGHTA, CDR2 FQGNSA. The CDR3 contains 14 residues. The V gene lost 6 bases and the J gene lost 11 bases, with 19 bases spanning the gap. The whole variable domain, remainder taken from reference TRBV7-2 and TRBJ1-4, is GAGVSQSPSNKVTEKGKDVELRCDPISGHTALYWYRQSLGQGLEFLIYFQGNSAPDKSGLPSDRFSAERTGGSVSTLTIQRTQQEDSAVYLCASSSQSGSPKLFFGSGTQLSVL.

Concerning this clonotype: Given a much more abundant clone one base away, this may be a read error. V and J are TRBV7-6 and TRBJ2-7, with D tentatively TRBD1 (6 bases). There are 15 residues in the CDR3. Trimming pared 2 bases from V and 6 bases from J, leaving 17 bases between. CDR1 SGHVS and CDR2 FNYEAQ come from the germline V gene. As DNA, the CDR3 is TGTGCCAGCAGCTTAACCAGACAGGAAAATTGCGAGCAGTACTTC. This translates into CASSLTRQENCEQYF.

This clonotype was counted many times. The V gene is TRBV9, the J gene TRBJ2-5; D is undetermined. V shed 1 base and J shed 2 bases, with 6 bases lying between them. Germline V gene sequence: CDR1 SGDLS, CDR2 YYNGEE. CDR3 size: 13 residues. CDR3 protein: CASSVHTQETQYF. The CDR3 coding sequence is TGTGCCAGCAGCGTACATACGCAAGAGACCCAGTACTTC.

At least ten counts were recorded for this clonotype. The J gene is TRBJ2-5, the V gene TRBV25-1; 9 nucleotides line up with TRBD2. CDR3 size: 17 residues. Per the germline V gene, CDR1 is MGHDK and CDR2 is SYGVNS. The V and J ends lost 2 bases and 0 bases, in that order; junction bases with no gene match: 7. CDR3: CASSELPRGGDQETQYF. The CDR3 DNA reads TGTGCCAGCAGTGAACTCCCGCGGGGGGGGGACCAAGAGACCCAGTACTTC.

Worth noting for this clonotype: This sequence may be a read error, since a much larger clone differs from it by one base. The rearrangement uses TRBV20-1 and TRBJ1-2, with a weak D call TRBD1 (5 bases). The CDR3 contains 12 residues. V was trimmed by 4 bases and J by 7 bases, leaving 13 bases between them. Germline V gives CDR1 DFQATT, CDR2 SNEGSKA (reference sequence). CDR3 residues: CSAIATDCGYTF. The CDR3 DNA reads TGCAGTGCTATAGCGACAGACTGTGGCTACACCTTC.

This clonotype occurred a few times. This chain uses TRBV19 with TRBJ2-2; tentatively, D is TRBD1 (6 bases). In germline, CDR1 is LNHDA, CDR2 SQIVND (reference sequence). Trimming shortened V by 6 bases and J by 4 bases, and 12 bases separated the two germline ends. This CDR3 spans 14 amino acids. CDR3 loop: CASSTGQPTGELFF. The CDR3 DNA reads as TGTGCCAGTAGCACCGGACAGCCCACCGGGGAGCTGTTTTTT.

There are many counts of this clonotype. V and J are TRBV14 and TRBJ2-2; no reliable D call. This CDR3 region has 13 residues. Trimming stripped 1 base from V and 7 bases from J, with 7 bases between. In germline, CDR1 is SGHDN, CDR2 FVKESK. CDR3 in DNA: TGTGCCAGCAGCCAAGCCCTCGGCGGGGAGCTGTTTTTT. It encodes CASSQALGGELFF.

This clonotype was seen at least ten times. The chain recombines TRBV10-2 with TRBJ1-4, with 10 bases identical to TRBD1. Losses at the gene ends were 7 bases for V and 8 bases for J; bases not matched to a gene: 7. The germline V gene has CDR1 WSHSY and CDR2 SAAADI. This CDR3 comprises 14 residues. CDR3: CASKSGTGVEKLFF. The DNA for the CDR3 is TGCGCCAGCAAGTCCGGGACAGGGGTGGAAAAACTGTTTTTT.

The chain recombines TRBV19 with TRBJ1-1, with TRBD1 identical over 7 bases. The CDR3 length is 15 residues. Losses at the gene ends were 9 bases for V and 5 bases for J; bases not matched to a gene: 15. CDR1 and CDR2 (germline): LNHDA, SQIVND (reference sequence). CDR3 sequence reads: CASSPGGRPVTEAFF. For the CDR3, the DNA is TGTGCCAGCAGCCCAGGGGGGCGCCCGGTTACTGAAGCTTTCTTT.

This chain uses TRBV24-1 with TRBJ2-5, with D perhaps matching TRBD1 or TRBD2 (6 bases each). This CDR3 region has 16 residues. Germline V lookup: CDR1 KGHDR, CDR2 SFDVKD. The V end was cut by 7 bases, the J end by 4 bases, with 21 bases between. The CDR3 bases are TGTGCCACCAGCGCAGGGGATGGCGGGGAGCTAGAGACCCAGTACTTC. Translated, it gives CATSAGDGGELETQYF.

This clonotype was detected once. The rearrangement uses TRBV25-1 and TRBJ2-2, with 7 bases that match TRBD1. The germline V gene encodes CDR1 MGHDK and CDR2 SYGVNS. CDR3 length equals 14 residues. The V segment lost 6 bases and the J segment 5 bases; nucleotides outside the gene matches: 6. As DNA, the CDR3 is TGTGCCAGCAGAGGGCTACAGGGGACCGGGGAGCTGTTTTTT. It codes for CASRGLQGTGELFF.

This clonotype has more than one count but fewer than ten. This sequence joins TRBV20-1 and TRBJ1-5; D is perhaps TRBD1 (5 bases). Looked up from germline, CDR1 is DFQATT and CDR2 is SNEGSKA (reference sequence). The CDR3 spans 12 residues. The CDR3 bases are TGCAGCGGTGGGCAGGGCGGACAGCCCCAGCATTTT. This sequence encodes CSGGQGGQPQHF.

This clonotype was picked up many times. The chain joins TRBV19 to TRBJ1-2; possibly TRBD1 for D (6 bases). Trimming shortened V by 3 bases and J by 7 bases, and 15 bases separated the two germline ends. This CDR3 comprises 14 residues. The germline V gene has CDR1 LNHDA and CDR2 SQIVND (reference sequence). The CDR3 loop is CASSISAGESGYTF. In nucleotides, the CDR3 is TGTGCCAGTAGTATCAGTGCAGGGGAAAGTGGCTACACCTTC.

This chain joins TRBV6-2 or TRBV6-3 and TRBJ2-5, with D tentatively TRBD1 or TRBD2 (6 bases each). The DNA end lines up better with TRBJ2-7; the J call may be wrong. The CDR3 sequence is 16 residues long. Germline values: CDR1 MNHEY, CDR2 SVGEGT. CDR3 protein: CASSYSGIGGGYEQYF. DNA of the CDR3: TGTGCCAGCAGTTACTCGGGTATCGGAGGGGGATACGAGCAGTACTTC.

In this sample, this clonotype turned up many times. This sequence joins TRBV4-1 and TRBJ2-7; a weak D match, TRBD1 (6 bases). Germline CDR1 reads MGHRA; CDR2 reads YSYEKL. There are 14 residues in the CDR3. The V and J ends lost 4 bases and 2 bases respectively, with 12 bases between them. The CDR3 nucleotides are TGCGCCAGCAGCCTGGGACATCCAGCCTACGAGCAGTACTTC. Translation gives CASSLGHPAYEQYF.

As regards this clonotype: A much larger clone lies a single base off, so this may be a read error. This sequence joins TRBV10-3 and TRBJ1-4, with 7 bases lining up with TRBD1. Unmatched junction bases numbered 8, after V lost 5 bases and J lost 8 bases. CDR1 and CDR2 (germline): ENHRY, SYGVKD. The CDR3 loop spans 14 amino acids. CDR3: CAISYRQTGEKLFF. CDR3 in DNA: TGTGCCATCAGTTACCGGCAGACAGGGGAAAAACTGTTTTTT.

The chain is built from TRBV11-2 and TRBJ2-5, with D tentatively TRBD2 (5 bases). The germline gives CDR1 SGHAT, CDR2 FQNNGV. With 5 bases removed from V and 9 bases from J, the gap between germline ends came to 19 bases. The length of the CDR3 is 14 residues. CDR3 amino acids: CASSQNKGVEAQYF. DNA for the CDR3: TGTGCCAGCAGCCAGAACAAGGGCGTGGAGGCCCAGTACTTC.

This sequence joins TRBV6-2 or TRBV6-3 and TRBJ2-5; 10 nucleotides align to TRBD2. The germline V gene encodes CDR1 MNHEY and CDR2 SVGEGT. V lost 7 bases and J lost 1; bases outside the gene matches: 6. CDR3 length equals 15 residues. CDR3 in DNA: TGTGCCAGCACCCCCGGGACTAGCGTCCAAGAGACCCAGTACTTC. Protein sequence: CASTPGTSVQETQYF.